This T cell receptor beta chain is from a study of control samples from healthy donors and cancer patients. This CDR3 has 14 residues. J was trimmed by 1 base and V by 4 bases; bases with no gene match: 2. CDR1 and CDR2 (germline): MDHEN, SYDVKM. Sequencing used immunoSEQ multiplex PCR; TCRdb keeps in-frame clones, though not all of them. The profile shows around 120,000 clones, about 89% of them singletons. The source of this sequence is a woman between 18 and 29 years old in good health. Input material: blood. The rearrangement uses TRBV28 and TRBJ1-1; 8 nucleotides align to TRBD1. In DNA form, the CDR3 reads TGTGCCAGCAGTTCAGGGGGCCAGAACACTGAAGCTTTCTTT. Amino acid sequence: CASSSGGQNTEAFF.